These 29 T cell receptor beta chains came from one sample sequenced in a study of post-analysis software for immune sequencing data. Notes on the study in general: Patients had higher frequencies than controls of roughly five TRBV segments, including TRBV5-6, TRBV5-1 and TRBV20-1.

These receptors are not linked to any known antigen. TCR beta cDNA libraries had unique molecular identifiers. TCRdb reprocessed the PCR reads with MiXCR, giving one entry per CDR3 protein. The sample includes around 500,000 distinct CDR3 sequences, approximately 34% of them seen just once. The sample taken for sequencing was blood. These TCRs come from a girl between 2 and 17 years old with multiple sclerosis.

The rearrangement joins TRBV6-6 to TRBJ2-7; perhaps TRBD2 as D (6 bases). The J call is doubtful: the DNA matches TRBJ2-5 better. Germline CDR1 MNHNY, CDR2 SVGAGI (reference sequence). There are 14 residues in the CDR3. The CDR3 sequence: CASSYGGGGETQYF. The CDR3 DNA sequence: TGTGCCAGCAGTTACGGCGGTGGGGGGGAGACCCAGTACTTC.

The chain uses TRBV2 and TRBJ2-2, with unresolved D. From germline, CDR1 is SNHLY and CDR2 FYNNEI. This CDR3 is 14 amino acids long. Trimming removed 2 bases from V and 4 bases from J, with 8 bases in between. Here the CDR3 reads CASSESRSTGELFF. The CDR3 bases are TGTGCCAGCAGTGAATCCCGGAGCACCGGGGAGCTGTTTTTT.

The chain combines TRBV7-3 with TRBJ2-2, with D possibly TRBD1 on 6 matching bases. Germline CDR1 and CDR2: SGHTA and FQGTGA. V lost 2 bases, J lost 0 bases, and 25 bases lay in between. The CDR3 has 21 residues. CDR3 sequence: CASSLFPWGTSSTTNTGELFF. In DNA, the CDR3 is TGTGCCAGCAGCTTATTCCCTTGGGGGACATCATCAACCACGAACACCGGGGAGCTGTTTTTT.

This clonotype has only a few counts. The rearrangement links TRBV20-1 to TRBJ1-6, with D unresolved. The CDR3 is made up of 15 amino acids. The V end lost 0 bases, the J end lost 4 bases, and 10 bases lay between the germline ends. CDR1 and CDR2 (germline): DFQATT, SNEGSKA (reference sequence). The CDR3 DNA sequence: TGCAGTGCTAGAGAGGCAACAGCATATAATTCACCCCTCCACTTT. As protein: CSAREATAYNSPLHF.

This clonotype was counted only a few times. DNA for the CDR3: TGCGCCAGCAGCTTGGCCCCTGGCCCCGACTATGGCTACACCTTC. It specifies CASSLAPGPDYGYTF. V usage is TRBV5-1 and J usage is TRBJ1-2; D not resolved. This CDR3 has 15 residues. Germline CDR1 is SGHRS and CDR2 is YFSETQ. Trimming removed 0 bases at V and 3 bases at J, with 12 bases between.

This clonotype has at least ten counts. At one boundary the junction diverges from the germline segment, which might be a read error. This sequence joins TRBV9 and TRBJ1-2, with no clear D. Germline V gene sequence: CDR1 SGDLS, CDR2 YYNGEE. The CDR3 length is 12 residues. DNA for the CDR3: TGCGCCAGCAGTGATTACAGCTATGGCTACACCTTC. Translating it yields CASSDYSYGYTF.

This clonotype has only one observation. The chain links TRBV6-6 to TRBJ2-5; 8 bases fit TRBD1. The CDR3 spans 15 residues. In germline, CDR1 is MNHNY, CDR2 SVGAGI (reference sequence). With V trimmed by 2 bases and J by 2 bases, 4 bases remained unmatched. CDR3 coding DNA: TGTGCCAGCAGTTACGCCGACAGGGGACAAGAGACCCAGTACTTC. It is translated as CASSYADRGQETQYF.

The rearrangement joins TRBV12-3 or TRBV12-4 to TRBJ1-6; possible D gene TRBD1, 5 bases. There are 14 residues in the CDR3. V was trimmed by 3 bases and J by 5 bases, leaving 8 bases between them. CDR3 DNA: TGTGCCAGCAGTTTGGGGACGGATAATTCACCCCTCCACTTT. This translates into CASSLGTDNSPLHF.

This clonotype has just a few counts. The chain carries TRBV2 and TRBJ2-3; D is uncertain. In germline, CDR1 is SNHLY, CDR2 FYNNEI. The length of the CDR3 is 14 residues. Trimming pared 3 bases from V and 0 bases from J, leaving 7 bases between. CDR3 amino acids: CASSDRHSTDTQYF. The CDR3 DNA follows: TGTGCCAGCAGTGACCGCCATAGCACAGATACGCAGTATTTT. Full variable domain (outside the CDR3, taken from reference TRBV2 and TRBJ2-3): EPEVTQTPSHQVTQMGQEVILRCVPISNHLYFYWYRQILGQKVEFLVSFYNNEISEKSEIFDDQFSVERPDGSNFTLKIRSTKLEDSAMYFCASSDRHSTDTQYFGPGTRLTVL.

Here the CDR3 reads CSARDHRGENYGYTF. CDR3 DNA: TGCAGTGCTAGAGATCATAGGGGCGAAAACTATGGCTACACCTTC. This rearrangement joins TRBV20-1 to TRBJ1-2, with a tentative D call TRBD1 (5 bases). Deletions cut 0 bases from V and 2 bases from J, with 13 bases between. CDR3 size: 15 residues. Germline CDR1 DFQATT, CDR2 SNEGSKA (reference sequence).

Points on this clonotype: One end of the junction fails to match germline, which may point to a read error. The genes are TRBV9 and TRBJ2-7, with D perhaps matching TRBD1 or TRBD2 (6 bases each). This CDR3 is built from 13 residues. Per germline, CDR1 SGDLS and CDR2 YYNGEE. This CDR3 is CAGSPGGGYEQYF. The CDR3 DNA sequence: TGTGCCGGCAGCCCCGGAGGGGGCTACGAGCAGTACTTC.

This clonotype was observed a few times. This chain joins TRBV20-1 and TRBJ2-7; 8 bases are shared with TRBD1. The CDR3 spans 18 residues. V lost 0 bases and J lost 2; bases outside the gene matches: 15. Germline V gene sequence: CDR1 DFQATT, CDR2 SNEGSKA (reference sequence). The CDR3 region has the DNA TGCAGTGCTAGAGATAGCCAGGACAGGGCCATCGCAACCTACGAGCAGTACTTC. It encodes CSARDSQDRAIATYEQYF.

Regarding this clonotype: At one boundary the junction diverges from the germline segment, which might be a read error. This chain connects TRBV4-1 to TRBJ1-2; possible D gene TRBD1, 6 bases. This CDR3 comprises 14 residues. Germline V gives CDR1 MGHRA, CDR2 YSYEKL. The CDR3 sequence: CASSQVSSGDGCTF. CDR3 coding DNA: TGCGCCAGCAGCCAAGTATCATCAGGGGATGGCTGCACCTTC.

CDR3: CASSFPSGGGETQYF. CDR3 DNA: TGCGCCAGCAGCTTCCCTAGCGGGGGAGGAGAGACCCAGTACTTC. The rearrangement links TRBV5-1 to TRBJ2-5; 10 bases are shared with TRBD2. The CDR3 has 15 amino acids. Germline V gives CDR1 SGHRS, CDR2 YFSETQ. V shed 2 bases, J shed 4 bases, and the junction held 5 bases outside the gene matches. The full variable domain, its missing parts supplied by reference TRBV5-1 and TRBJ2-5, is KAGVTQTPRYLIKTRGQQVTLSCSPISGHRSVSWYQQTPGQGLQFLFEYFSETQRNKGNFPGRFSGRQFSNSRSEMNVSTLELGDSALYLCASSFPSGGGETQYFGPGTRLLVL.

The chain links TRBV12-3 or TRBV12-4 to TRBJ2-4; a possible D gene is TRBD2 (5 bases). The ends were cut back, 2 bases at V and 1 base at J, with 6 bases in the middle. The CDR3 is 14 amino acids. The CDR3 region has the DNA TGTGCCAGCAGTTTAACGGGGGCCAAAAACATTCAGTACTTC. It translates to CASSLTGAKNIQYF.

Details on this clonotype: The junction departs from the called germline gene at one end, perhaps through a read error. The CDR3 DNA follows: TGTGTCAGCAGCTTAGGACATGCAACCGGGGAGCTGTTTTTT. Translating it yields CVSSLGHATGELFF. J is TRBJ2-2 and V is TRBV5-6; D possibly corresponds to TRBD1 (5 bases). The CDR3 spans 14 residues. The V gene's germline CDR1 is SGHDT and CDR2 YYEEEE.

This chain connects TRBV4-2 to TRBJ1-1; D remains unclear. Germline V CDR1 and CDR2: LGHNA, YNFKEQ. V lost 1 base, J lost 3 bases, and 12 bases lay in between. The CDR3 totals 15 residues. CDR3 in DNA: TGTGCCAGCAGCCAAGTGGCGGCGGCGGACACTGAAGCTTTCTTT. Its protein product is CASSQVAAADTEAFF.

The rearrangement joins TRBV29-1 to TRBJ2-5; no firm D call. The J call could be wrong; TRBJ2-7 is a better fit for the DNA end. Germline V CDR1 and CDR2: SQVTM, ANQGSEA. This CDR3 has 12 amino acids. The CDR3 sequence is CSVGLVSYEQYF. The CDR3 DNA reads TGCAGCGTTGGTCTGGTTTCCTACGAGCAGTACTTC.

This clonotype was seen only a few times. CDR3 DNA sequence: TGTGCCAGCAGTTTTCCCGGGACGGAGGTTCAGACAGATACGCAGTATTTT. Translated: CASSFPGTEVQTDTQYF. V gene TRBV27 combines with J gene TRBJ2-3; the D call may be TRBD1 or TRBD2 (5 bases each). The CDR3 loop spans 17 amino acids. Per germline, CDR1 MNHEY and CDR2 SMNVEV (reference sequence). V shed 3 bases and J shed 3 bases, with 19 bases lying between them.

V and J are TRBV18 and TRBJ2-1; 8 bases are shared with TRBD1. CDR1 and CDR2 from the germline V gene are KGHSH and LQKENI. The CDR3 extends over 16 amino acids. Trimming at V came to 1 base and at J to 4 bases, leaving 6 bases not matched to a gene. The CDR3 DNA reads TGTGCCAGCTCACCACTCACGGGACAGGTTTACAATGAGCAGTTCTTC. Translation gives CASSPLTGQVYNEQFF.

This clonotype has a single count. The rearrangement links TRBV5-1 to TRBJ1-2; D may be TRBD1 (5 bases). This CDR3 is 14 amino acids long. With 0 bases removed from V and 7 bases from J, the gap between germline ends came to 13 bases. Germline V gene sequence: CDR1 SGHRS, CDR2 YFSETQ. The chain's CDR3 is CASSLVQGMSGYTF. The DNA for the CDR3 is TGCGCCAGCAGCTTGGTTCAGGGTATGAGTGGCTACACCTTC. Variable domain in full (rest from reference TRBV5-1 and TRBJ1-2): KAGVTQTPRYLIKTRGQQVTLSCSPISGHRSVSWYQQTPGQGLQFLFEYFSETQRNKGNFPGRFSGRQFSNSRSEMNVSTLELGDSALYLCASSLVQGMSGYTFGSGTRLTVV.

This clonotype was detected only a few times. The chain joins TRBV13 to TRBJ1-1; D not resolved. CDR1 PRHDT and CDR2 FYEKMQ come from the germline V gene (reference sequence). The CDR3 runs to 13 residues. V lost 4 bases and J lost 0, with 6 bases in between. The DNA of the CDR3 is TGTGCCAGCAGCTCCCCCCTGAACACTGAAGCTTTCTTT. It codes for CASSSPLNTEAFF.

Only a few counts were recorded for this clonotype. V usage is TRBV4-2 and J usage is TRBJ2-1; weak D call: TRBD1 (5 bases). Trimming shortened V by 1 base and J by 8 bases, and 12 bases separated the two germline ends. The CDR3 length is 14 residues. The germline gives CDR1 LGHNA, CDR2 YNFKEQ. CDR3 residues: CASSQVGVGDEQFF. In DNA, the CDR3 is TGTGCCAGCAGCCAAGTAGGGGTGGGCGATGAGCAGTTCTTC.

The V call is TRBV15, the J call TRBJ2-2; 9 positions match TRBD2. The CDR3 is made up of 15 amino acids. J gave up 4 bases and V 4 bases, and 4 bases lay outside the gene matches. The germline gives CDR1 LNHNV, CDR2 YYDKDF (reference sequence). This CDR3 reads CATSMLAGRTGELFF. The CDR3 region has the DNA TGTGCCACCAGCATGCTAGCGGGGCGCACCGGGGAGCTGTTTTTT.

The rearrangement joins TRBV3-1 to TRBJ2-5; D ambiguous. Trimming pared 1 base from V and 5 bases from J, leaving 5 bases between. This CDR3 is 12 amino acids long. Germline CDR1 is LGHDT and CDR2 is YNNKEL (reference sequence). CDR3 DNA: TGTGCCAGCAGCCAAGCCTGGGAGACCCAGTACTTC. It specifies CASSQAWETQYF.

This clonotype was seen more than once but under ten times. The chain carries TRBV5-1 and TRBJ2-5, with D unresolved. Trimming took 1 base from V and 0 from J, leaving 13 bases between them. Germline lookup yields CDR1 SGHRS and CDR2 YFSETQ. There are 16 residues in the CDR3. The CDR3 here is CASSLYVTPYQETQYF. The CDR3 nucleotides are TGCGCCAGCAGCTTGTACGTCACCCCGTACCAAGAGACCCAGTACTTC.

The CDR3 here is CASSPPAWAGNTEAFF. The CDR3, as DNA: TGTGCCAGCAGCCCTCCGGCGTGGGCAGGGAACACTGAAGCTTTCTTT. V is TRBV7-6 and J is TRBJ1-1; D is undetermined. Germline V lookup: CDR1 SGHVS, CDR2 FNYEAQ. The V end lost 5 bases, the J end lost 1 base, and 17 bases lay between the germline ends. CDR3 size: 16 residues.

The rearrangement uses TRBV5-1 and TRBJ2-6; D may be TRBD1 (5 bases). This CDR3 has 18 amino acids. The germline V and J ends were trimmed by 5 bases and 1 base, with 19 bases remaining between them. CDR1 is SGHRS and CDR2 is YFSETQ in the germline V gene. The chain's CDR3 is CASRRATAPLSGANVLTF. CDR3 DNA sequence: TGCGCCAGCAGACGAGCGACAGCACCCCTTTCTGGGGCCAACGTCCTGACTTTC.

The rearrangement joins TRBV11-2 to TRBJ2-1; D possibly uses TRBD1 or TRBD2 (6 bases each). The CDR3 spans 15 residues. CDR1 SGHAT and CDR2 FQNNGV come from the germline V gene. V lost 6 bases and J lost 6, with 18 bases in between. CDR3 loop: CASRNGGLGGNEQFF. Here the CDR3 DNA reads TGTGCCAGCAGGAACGGGGGCCTAGGCGGCAATGAGCAGTTCTTC.